The T cell receptor beta chain described here comes from a study of shared clonotypes between healthy human individuals. Study context: The donors, a couple of women and three men, were aged 18 to 49.

The study drew its donors from healthy HIV-negative adults without recent acute infections or vaccinations. Repertoires were generated with immunoSEQ multiplex PCR, while TCRdb's copy carries only in-frame clones and drops some. This sample has roughly 490,000 clones; 60% to 85% occur once, and the top ten carry over 10%. The sample comprised PBMCs. The clonotype originates from a woman aged 40 to 50 in good health. Some clones in this sample may be carry-over from other donors' samples.

The CDR3 coding sequence is TGCGCCAGCAGCACCGGGGATGCGGATCAGCCCCAGCATTTT. It codes for CASSTGDADQPQHF. This chain uses TRBV5-1 with TRBJ1-5; the D is unclear. Germline-derived CDR1 and CDR2 are SGHRS and YFSETQ. The CDR3 spans 14 residues. Trimming left V 4 bases short and J 5 bases short, with 13 bases between.